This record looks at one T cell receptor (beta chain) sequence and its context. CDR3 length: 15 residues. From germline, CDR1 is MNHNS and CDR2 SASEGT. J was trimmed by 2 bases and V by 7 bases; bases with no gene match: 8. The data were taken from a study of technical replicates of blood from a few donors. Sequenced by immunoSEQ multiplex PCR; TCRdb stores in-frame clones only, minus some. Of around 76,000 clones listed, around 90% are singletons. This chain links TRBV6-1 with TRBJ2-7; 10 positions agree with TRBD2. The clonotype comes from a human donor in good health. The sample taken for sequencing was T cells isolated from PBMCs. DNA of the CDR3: TGTGCCAGCACCGCGGGGGGGACTAGCGCCTACGAGCAGTACTTC. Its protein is CASTAGGTSAYEQYF.